The clone carrying this T cell receptor beta chain was seen a handful of times. Its specificity is not known. The record originates from a study of cytomegalovirus exposure and HLA in healthy donors. Study-level information: Early released data had about 80 million unique TCRs, all coming from HLA-typed donors. Broader study findings: Accurate predictions that matched the HLA-A and HLA-B alleles of most subjects were reportedly made from TCR beta sequences. TCR beta chain V- and J-gene trimming was linked, in a later analysis, to a missense variant in DCLRE1C.

A multiplex PCR was run with 60 Vbeta primers and 13 Jbeta primers. In the original analysis: Roughly 80 million unique TCR beta chains, 10 million to 14 million shared, were counted in a later analysis. Libraries were prepared by immunoSEQ multiplex PCR; TCRdb keeps only in-frame clonotypes and omits some of them. V, J and clone size reflect that table, while D and trimming were determined from the DNA. The profile shows roughly 90,000 clones, over 70% of them singletons. The CDR3 consists of 15 residues. In germline, CDR1 is LNHNV, CDR2 YYDKDF (reference sequence). V trimming: 0 bases; J trimming: 4 bases; junction bases outside the gene matches: 2.

Sequenced: PBMCs. J is TRBJ1-5 and V is TRBV15; the match to TRBD1 covers 8 bases. This receptor was taken from a man younger than 40 in good health and CMV-seropositive. The CDR3 here is CATSRDNRGNQPQHF. The CDR3 DNA reads as TGTGCCACCAGCAGAGATAACAGGGGGAATCAGCCCCAGCATTTT.